What follows is one T cell receptor (beta chain) and its context. The antigen remains unidentified. The primer mix had 60 Vbeta and 13 Jbeta primers. TCRdb's copy holds only in-frame clones and misses some; the assay was immunoSEQ multiplex PCR. The profile shows fewer than 120,000 clones, around 85% of them singletons. The sample is drawn from a study of cytomegalovirus exposure and HLA in healthy donors. Study-level points and caveats: The dataset shows that most TCR sequences were rare, while some public TCRs occurred in many donors. In an earlier analysis, most TCR beta V segments were productive about 90% or about 30% of the time. Later analysis associated a missense DCLRE1C variant with TCR beta V- and J-gene trimming.

The CDR3 totals 13 residues. CDR1 MRHNA and CDR2 SNTAGT come from the germline V gene. Trimming removed 5 bases from V and 7 bases from J; junction bases left unmatched: 2. The sequence was obtained from a man between 35 and 55 years old in good health and CMV-seronegative. The gene calls are TRBV6-4 and TRBJ2-1; 10 bases match TRBD1. The sequencing sample was made of PBMCs. DNA for the CDR3: TGTGCCAGCAGTTCGGGACAGGGGAATGAGCAGTTCTTC. It encodes CASSSGQGNEQFF.